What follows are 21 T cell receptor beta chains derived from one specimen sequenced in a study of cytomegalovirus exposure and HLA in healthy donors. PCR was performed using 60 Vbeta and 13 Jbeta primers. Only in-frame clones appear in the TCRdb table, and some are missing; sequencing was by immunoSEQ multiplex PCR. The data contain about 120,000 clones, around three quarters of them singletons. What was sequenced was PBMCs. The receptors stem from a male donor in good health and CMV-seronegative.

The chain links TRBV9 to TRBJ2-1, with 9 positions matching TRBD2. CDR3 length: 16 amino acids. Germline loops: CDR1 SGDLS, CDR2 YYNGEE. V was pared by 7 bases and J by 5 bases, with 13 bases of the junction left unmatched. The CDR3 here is CASSPGRAGGNNEQFF. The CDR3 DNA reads TGTGCCAGCTCCCCGGGGAGGGCGGGGGGGAACAATGAGCAGTTCTTC. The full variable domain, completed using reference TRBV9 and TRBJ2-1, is DSGVTQTPKHLITATGQRVTLRCSPRSGDLSVYWYQQSLDQGLQFLIQYYNGEERAKGNILERFSAQQFPDLHSELNLSSLELGDSALYFCASSPGRAGGNNEQFFGPGTRLTVL.

The CDR3 spells CASGPAGGMYNEQFF. CDR3 in DNA: TGTGCCAGCGGACCGGCAGGGGGTATGTACAATGAGCAGTTCTTC. The V gene is TRBV5-4, the J gene TRBJ2-1, with 7 bases lining up with TRBD1. From germline, CDR1 is SGHNT and CDR2 YYREEE (reference sequence). The CDR3 spans 15 residues. J lost 4 bases, V lost 7 bases, and 11 bases had no gene match.

The CDR3 here is CASSYSELAGTDTQYF. The CDR3 bases are TGTGCCAGCAGTTACTCCGAACTAGCGGGGACAGATACGCAGTATTTT. The rearrangement links TRBV6-6 to TRBJ2-3, with 10 nucleotides matching TRBD2. After removal of 0 bases from V and 3 bases from J, the junction contained 3 bases not matched to a gene. The CDR3 is 16 amino acids. CDR1 MNHNY and CDR2 SVGAGI come from the germline V gene (reference sequence).

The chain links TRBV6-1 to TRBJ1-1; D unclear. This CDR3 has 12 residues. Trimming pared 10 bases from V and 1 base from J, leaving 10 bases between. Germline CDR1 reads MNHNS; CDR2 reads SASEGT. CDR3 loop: CATQEGNTEAFF. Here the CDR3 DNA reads TGTGCCACGCAGGAGGGGAACACTGAAGCTTTCTTT.

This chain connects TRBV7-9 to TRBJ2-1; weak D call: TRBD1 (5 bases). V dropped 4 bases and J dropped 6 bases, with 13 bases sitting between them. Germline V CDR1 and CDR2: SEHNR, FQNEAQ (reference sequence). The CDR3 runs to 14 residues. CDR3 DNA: TGTGCCAGCAGCTCAGACAGTATCCTCAATGAGCAGTTCTTC. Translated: CASSSDSILNEQFF. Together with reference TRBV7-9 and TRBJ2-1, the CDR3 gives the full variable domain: DTGVSQNPRHKITKRGQNVTFRCDPISEHNRLYWYRQTLGQGPEFLTYFQNEAQLEKSRLLSDRFSAERPKGSFSTLEIQRTEQGDSAMYLCASSSDSILNEQFFGPGTRLTVL.

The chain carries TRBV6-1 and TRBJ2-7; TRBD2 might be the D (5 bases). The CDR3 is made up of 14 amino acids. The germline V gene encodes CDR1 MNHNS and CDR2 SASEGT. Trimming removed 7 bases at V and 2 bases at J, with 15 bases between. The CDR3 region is CASTPRRSTYEQYF. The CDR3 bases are TGTGCCAGCACTCCGCGGAGGTCTACCTACGAGCAGTACTTC.

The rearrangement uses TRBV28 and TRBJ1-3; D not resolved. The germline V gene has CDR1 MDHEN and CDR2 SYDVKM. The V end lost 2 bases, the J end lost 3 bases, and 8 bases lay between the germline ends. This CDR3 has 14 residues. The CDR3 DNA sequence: TGTGCCAGCAGTTTAGGGCCCGGTGGAAACACCATATATTTT. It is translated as CASSLGPGGNTIYF. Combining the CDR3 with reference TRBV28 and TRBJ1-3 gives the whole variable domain DVKVTQSSRYLVKRTGEKVFLECVQDMDHENMFWYRQDPGLGLRLIYFSYDVKMKEKGDIPEGYSVSREKKERFSLILESASTNQTSMYLCASSLGPGGNTIYFGEGSWLTVV.

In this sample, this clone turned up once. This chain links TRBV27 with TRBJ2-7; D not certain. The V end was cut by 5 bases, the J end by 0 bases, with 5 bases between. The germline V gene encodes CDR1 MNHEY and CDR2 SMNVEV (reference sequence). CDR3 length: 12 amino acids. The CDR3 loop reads CASSPYSYEQYF. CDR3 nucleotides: TGTGCCAGCAGTCCCTACTCCTACGAGCAGTACTTC.

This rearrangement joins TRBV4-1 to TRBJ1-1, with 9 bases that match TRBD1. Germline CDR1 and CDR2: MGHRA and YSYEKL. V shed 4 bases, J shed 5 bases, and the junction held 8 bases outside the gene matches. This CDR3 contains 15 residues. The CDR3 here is CASSLKGQGSTEAFF. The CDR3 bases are TGCGCCAGCAGCCTTAAAGGACAGGGGTCGACTGAAGCTTTCTTT.

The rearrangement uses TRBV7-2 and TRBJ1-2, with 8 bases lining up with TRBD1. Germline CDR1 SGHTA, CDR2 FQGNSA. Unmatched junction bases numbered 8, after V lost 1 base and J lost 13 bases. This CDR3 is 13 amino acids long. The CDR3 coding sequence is TGTGCCAGCAGCTTAGAAATGGGACAGGTCGGCACCTTC. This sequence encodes CASSLEMGQVGTF.

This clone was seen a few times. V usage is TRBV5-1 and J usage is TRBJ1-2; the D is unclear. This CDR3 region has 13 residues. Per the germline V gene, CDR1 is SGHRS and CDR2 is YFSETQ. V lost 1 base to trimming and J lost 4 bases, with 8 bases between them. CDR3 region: CASSLPSFYGYTF. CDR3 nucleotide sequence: TGCGCCAGCAGCTTGCCAAGCTTCTATGGCTACACCTTC.

The CDR3 loop is CASSYSRGGGTDTQYF. The CDR3 region has the DNA TGTGCCAGCAGTTACTCGAGGGGGGGCGGCACAGATACGCAGTATTTT. The chain links TRBV6-5 to TRBJ2-3; possibly TRBD2 for D (7 bases). Germline V gene sequence: CDR1 MNHEY, CDR2 SVGAGI. V lost 0 bases and J lost 1, with 11 bases in between. The CDR3 is 16 residues long.

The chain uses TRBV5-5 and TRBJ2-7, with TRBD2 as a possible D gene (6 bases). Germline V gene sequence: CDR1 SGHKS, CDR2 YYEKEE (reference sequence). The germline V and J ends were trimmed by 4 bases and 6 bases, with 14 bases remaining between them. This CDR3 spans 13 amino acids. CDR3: CASSATVEGEQYF. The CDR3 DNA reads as TGTGCCAGCAGCGCTACCGTGGAGGGCGAGCAGTACTTC.

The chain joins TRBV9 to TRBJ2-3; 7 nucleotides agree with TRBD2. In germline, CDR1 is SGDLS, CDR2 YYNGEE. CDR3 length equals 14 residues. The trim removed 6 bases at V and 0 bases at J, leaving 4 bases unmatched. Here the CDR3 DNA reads TGTGCCAGCAATTCAGCGGGGAGCACAGATACGCAGTATTTT. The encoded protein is CASNSAGSTDTQYF.

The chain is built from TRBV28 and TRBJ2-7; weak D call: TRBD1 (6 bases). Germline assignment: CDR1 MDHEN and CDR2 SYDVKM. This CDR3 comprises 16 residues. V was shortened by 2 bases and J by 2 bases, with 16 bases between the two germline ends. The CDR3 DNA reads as TGTGCCAGCAGTTTAGGGTTTGAGGGACAAACCTACGAGCAGTACTTC. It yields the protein CASSLGFEGQTYEQYF.

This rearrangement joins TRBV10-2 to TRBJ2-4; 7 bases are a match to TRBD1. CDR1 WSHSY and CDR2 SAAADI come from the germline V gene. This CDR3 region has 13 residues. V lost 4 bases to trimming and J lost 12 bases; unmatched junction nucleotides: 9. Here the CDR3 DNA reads TGCGCCAGCAGTGCTCGGGACAGAGGCAGTCAGTACTTC. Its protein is CASSARDRGSQYF.

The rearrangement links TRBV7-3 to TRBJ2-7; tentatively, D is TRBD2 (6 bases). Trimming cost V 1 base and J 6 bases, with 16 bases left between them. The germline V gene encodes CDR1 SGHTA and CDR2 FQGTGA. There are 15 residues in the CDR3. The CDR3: CASSLKFGSRGEQYF. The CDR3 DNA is TGTGCCAGCAGCTTAAAATTCGGGTCGCGGGGCGAGCAGTACTTC.

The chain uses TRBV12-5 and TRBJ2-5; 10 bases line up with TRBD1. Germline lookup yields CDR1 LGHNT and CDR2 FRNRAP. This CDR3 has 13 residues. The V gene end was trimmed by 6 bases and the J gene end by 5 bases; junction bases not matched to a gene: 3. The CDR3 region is CASGSDRGETQYF. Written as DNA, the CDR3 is TGTGCTAGTGGATCGGACAGGGGGGAGACCCAGTACTTC.

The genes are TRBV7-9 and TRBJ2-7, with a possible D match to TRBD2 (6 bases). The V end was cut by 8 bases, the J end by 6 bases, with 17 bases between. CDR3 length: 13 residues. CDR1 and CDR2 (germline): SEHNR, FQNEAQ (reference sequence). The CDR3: CASVPLGGLEQYF. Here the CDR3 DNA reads TGTGCCAGCGTCCCACTCGGAGGGCTCGAGCAGTACTTC.

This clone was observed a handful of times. The chain's CDR3 is CAISDSDRYEQYF. The CDR3 region has the DNA TGTGCCATCAGTGACTCCGACAGGTACGAGCAGTACTTC. V usage is TRBV10-3 and J usage is TRBJ2-7; tentative D call: TRBD1 (6 bases). CDR1 is ENHRY, CDR2 SYGVKD, per germline. The CDR3 runs 13 residues. V gave up 3 bases and J gave up 4 bases, with 10 bases separating them.

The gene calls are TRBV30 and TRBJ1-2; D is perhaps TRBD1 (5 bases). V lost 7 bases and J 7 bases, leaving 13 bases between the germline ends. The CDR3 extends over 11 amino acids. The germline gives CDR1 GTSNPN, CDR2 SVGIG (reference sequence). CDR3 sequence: CALKSGFGYTF. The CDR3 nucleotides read TGTGCCTTAAAATCAGGGTTTGGCTACACCTTC.